A selection of T cell receptor beta chains follows, all from one sample in a study of graft-versus-host responses after intestinal transplantation. The data were produced by immunoSEQ multiplex PCR, yet TCRdb's version contains in-frame clones alone and is incomplete. The table lists around 26,000 clones, approximately 94% of them singletons. Here the sequenced sample was PBMCs, taken 156 days after intestinal transplant. The receptors stem from a human patient who received an intestinal transplant, so some T cells may come from the graft donor. CDR3s include the opening cysteine and the closing phenylalanine or tryptophan. D genes are given only for firm matches. Clone size is not always given. Where it is, it says once, few, many or a class for expanded clones.

d_call j_call clone_size v_call cdr3_aa cdr3_nt
NA TRBJ1-2 once TRBV7-9 CASSLGLAEGYTF TGTGCCAGCAGCTTAGGTTTGGCGGAAGGCTACACCTTC
TRBD1 TRBJ1-6 once TRBV5-4 CASSWTGQGDDSPLHF TGTGCCAGCAGCTGGACCGGACAGGGAGATGATTCACCCCTCCACTTT
NA TRBJ1-1 NA TRBV2 CASSGLQGNTEAFF TGTGCCAGCAGCGGGCTGCAGGGGAACACTGAAGCTTTCTTT
TRBD1 TRBJ2-7 NA TRBV7-9 CASSLEAGGRHEQYF TGTGCCAGCAGCTTAGAGGCAGGGGGTAGGCACGAGCAGTACTTC
TRBD2 TRBJ2-1 NA TRBV4-1 CASNTLAGVGEQFF TGCGCCAGCAACACACTAGCGGGAGTTGGGGAGCAGTTCTTC
TRBD2 TRBJ2-7 NA TRBV30 CAWSDSLAGAFSEQYF TGTGCCTGGAGCGACTCACTAGCGGGGGCCTTTAGCGAGCAGTACTTC
TRBD1 TRBJ2-2 NA TRBV7-2 CASSRIPQGVMTGELFF TGTGCCAGCAGCCGCATCCCACAGGGGGTCATGACCGGGGAGCTGTTTTTT
TRBD1 TRBJ1-2 once TRBV11-3 CASSPLPGTGIYGYTF TGTGCCAGCAGCCCCCTTCCCGGGACAGGAATCTATGGCTACACCTTC
TRBD2 TRBJ2-1 NA TRBV19 CASTPTSGVEQFF TGTGCCAGTACCCCGACTAGCGGGGTTGAGCAGTTCTTC
NA TRBJ2-7 NA TRBV11-3 CASSPAGRYEQYF TGTGCCAGCAGCCCCGCGGGGCGGTACGAGCAGTACTTC
TRBD1 TRBJ1-2 once TRBV19 CASRGTGTNYGYTF TGTGCCAGTAGGGGGACAGGTACTAACTATGGCTACACCTTC
NA TRBJ2-1 NA TRBV4-2 CASSQEWGAYNEQFF TGTGCCAGCAGCCAAGAATGGGGGGCCTACAATGAGCAGTTCTTC
NA TRBJ2-7 NA TRBV11-2 CASSLVAGLYEQYF TGTGCCAGCAGCTTAGTAGCTGGTCTCTACGAGCAGTACTTC
TRBD2 TRBJ2-7 NA TRBV10-1 CASSEGIAGDEQYF TGCGCCAGCAGTGAGGGGATAGCGGGAGACGAGCAGTACTTC
NA TRBJ1-4 NA TRBV19 CASSPLLRANEKLFF TGTGCCAGTAGTCCCCTCCTGAGGGCTAATGAAAAACTGTTTTTT
TRBD1 TRBJ1-1 NA TRBV2 CASGGQGGWTEAFF TGTGCCAGCGGGGGACAGGGGGGATGGACTGAAGCTTTCTTT
TRBD1 TRBJ2-2 few TRBV27 CASRQGPSPNTGELFF TGTGCCAGCAGACAGGGGCCCTCCCCGAACACCGGGGAGCTGTTTTTT
NA TRBJ2-1 NA TRBV2 CASSTDEQFF TGTGCCAGCAGTACGGATGAGCAGTTCTTC
NA TRBJ1-6 NA TRBV7-2 CASGLVGDSPLHF TGTGCCAGCGGACTCGTGGGGGATTCACCCCTCCACTTT
NA TRBJ2-1 NA TRBV6-1 CASSEAYPGANEQFF TGTGCCAGCAGTGAAGCCTACCCGGGAGCCAATGAGCAGTTCTTC
NA TRBJ2-1 NA TRBV28 CASSPQGLRASPYNEQFF TGTGCCAGCAGTCCACAGGGACTAAGAGCCTCCCCCTACAATGAGCAGTTCTTC
NA TRBJ2-3 once TRBV5-8 CASSLLVNTQYF TGTGCCAGCAGCTTATTAGTAAATACGCAGTATTTT
NA TRBJ1-4 few TRBV5-1 CASSLGTGTNEKLFF TGCGCCAGCAGCTTGGGTACGGGGACTAATGAAAAACTGTTTTTT
TRBD2 TRBJ2-1 NA TRBV30 CAWRKGLAGEDEQFF TGTGCCTGGAGGAAGGGACTAGCGGGAGAAGACGAGCAGTTCTTC
NA TRBJ1-5 NA TRBV29-1 CSVAAAAGNQPQHF TGCAGCGTTGCGGCAGCAGCCGGCAATCAGCCCCAGCATTTT
NA TRBJ1-1 NA TRBV27 CASSLTGILLMNTEAFF TGTGCCAGCAGTTTAACAGGGATCCTACTCATGAACACTGAAGCTTTCTTT
NA TRBJ2-1 NA TRBV9 CASSAGYNEQFF TGTGCCAGCAGCGCCGGTTACAATGAGCAGTTCTTC
NA TRBJ2-1 NA TRBV18 CASSLRGDGLNEQFF TGTGCCAGCTCACTTCGAGGGGACGGCCTCAATGAGCAGTTCTTC
NA TRBJ2-1 NA TRBV12-5 CASGNMGWDGDEQFF TGTGCTAGTGGAAATATGGGCTGGGATGGGGATGAGCAGTTCTTC
NA TRBJ1-6 NA TRBV4-2 CASSQATENSPLHF TGTGCCAGCAGCCAAGCGACAGAGAATTCACCCCTCCACTTT
NA TRBJ2-1 NA TRBV7-2 CASSLWGYNEQFF TGTGCCAGCAGCTTATGGGGCTACAATGAGCAGTTCTTC